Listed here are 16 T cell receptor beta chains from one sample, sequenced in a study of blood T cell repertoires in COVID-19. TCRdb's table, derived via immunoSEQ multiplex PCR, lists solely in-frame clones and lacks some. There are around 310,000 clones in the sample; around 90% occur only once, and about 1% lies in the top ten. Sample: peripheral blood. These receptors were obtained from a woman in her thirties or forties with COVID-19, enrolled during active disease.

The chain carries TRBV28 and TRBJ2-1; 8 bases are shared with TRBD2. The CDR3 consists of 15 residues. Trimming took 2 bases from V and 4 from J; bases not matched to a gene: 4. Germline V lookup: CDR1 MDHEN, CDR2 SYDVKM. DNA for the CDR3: TGTGCCAGCAGTTTAAGTACGGGGGGGTACAATGAGCAGTTCTTC. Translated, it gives CASSLSTGGYNEQFF.

The CDR3 loop is CASSKAPRYNSPLHF. CDR3 nucleotides: TGTGCCAGCAGCAAAGCCCCCAGGTATAATTCACCCCTCCACTTT. V gene TRBV21-1 combines with J gene TRBJ1-6; the table's D call, TRBD1, has no DNA check behind it. TRBV21-1 is a listed pseudogene. The CDR3 is 15 residues long.

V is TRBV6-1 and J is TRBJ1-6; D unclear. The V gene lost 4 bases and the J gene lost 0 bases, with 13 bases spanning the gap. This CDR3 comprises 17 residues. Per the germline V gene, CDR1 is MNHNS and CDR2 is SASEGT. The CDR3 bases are TGTGCCAGCAGTGCGTCCCACGGGAGCTCCTATAATTCACCCCTCCACTTT. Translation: CASSASHGSSYNSPLHF.

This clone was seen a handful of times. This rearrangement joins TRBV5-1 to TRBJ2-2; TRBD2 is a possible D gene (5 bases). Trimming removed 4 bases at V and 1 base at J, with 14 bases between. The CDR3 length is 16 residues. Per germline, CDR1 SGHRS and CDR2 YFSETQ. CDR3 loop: CASSPLASGNTGELFF. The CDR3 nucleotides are TGCGCCAGCAGCCCCCTCGCAAGCGGGAACACCGGGGAGCTGTTTTTT.

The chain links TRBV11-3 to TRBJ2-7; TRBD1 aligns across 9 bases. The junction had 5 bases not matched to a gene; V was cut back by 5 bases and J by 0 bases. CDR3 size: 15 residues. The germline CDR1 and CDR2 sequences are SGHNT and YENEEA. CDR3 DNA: TGTGCCAGCAGCCGGGACAGGGACCACTCCTACGAGCAGTACTTC. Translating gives CASSRDRDHSYEQYF.

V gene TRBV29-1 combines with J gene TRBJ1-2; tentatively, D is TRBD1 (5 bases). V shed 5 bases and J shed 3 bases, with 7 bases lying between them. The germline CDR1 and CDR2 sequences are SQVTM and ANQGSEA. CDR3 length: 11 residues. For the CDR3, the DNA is TGCAGCGTTACACAGGACTATGGCTACACCTTC. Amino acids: CSVTQDYGYTF.

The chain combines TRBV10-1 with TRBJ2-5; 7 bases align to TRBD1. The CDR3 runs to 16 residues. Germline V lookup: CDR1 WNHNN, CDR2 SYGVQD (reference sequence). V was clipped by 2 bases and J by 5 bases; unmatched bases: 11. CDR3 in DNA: TGCGCCAGCAGTGAGGCTCTGACAGGGAAAGAGGAGACCCAGTACTTC. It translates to CASSEALTGKEETQYF.

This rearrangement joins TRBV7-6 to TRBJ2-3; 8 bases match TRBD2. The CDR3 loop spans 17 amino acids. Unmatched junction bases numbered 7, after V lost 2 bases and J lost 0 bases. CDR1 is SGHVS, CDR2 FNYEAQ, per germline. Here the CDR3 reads CASSLLLADSSTDTQYF. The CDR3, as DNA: TGTGCCAGCAGCTTATTACTAGCGGATTCTAGCACAGATACGCAGTATTTT.

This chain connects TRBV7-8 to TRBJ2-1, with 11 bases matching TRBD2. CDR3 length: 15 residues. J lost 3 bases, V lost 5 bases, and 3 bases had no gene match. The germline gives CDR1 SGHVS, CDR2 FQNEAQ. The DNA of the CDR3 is TGTGCCAGCAGCCTAGGACTAGCGGGCTACAATGAGCAGTTCTTC. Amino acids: CASSLGLAGYNEQFF.

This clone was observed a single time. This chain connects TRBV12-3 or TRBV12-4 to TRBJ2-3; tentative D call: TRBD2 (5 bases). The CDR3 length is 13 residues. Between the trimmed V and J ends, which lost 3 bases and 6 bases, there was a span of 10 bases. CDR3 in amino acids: CASSFPGMDTQYF. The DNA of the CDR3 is TGTGCCAGCAGTTTTCCCGGGATGGATACGCAGTATTTT.

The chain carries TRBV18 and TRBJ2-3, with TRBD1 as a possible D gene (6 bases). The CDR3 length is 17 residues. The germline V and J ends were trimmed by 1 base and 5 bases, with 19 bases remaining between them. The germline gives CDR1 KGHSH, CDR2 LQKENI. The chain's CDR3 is CASSPLKQGTGLDTQYF. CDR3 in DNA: TGTGCCAGCTCACCACTCAAACAGGGAACGGGGTTAGATACGCAGTATTTT.

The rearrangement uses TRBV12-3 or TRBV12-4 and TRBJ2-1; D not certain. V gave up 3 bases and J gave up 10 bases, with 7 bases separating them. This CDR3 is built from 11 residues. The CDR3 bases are TGTGCCAGCAGTTTGGTACAGGAGCAGTTCTTC. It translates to CASSLVQEQFF.

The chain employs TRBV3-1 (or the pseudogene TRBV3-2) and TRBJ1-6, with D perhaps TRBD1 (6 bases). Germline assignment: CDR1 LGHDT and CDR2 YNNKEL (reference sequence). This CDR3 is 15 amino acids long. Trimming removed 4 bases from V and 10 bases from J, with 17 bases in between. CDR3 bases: TGTGCCAGCAGCCTTCAGGGGTTTCGAGGCTCACCCCTCCACTTT. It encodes CASSLQGFRGSPLHF.

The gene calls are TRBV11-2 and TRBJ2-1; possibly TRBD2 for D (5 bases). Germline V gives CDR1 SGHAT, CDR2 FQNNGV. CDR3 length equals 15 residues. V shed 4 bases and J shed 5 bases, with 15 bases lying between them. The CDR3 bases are TGTGCCAGCAGCTACTTGGTATCCGGGGACAATGAGCAGTTCTTC. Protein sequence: CASSYLVSGDNEQFF.

The CDR3 bases are TGTGCCAGCAGCCCTTTTGGGCGGGGGGGGACGGGTGAGCAGTTCTTC. It translates to CASSPFGRGGTGEQFF. This sequence joins TRBV3-1 (or the pseudogene TRBV3-2) and TRBJ2-1; TRBD2 aligns across 9 bases. The CDR3 is 16 amino acids. V was pared by 4 bases and J by 9 bases, with 13 bases of the junction left unmatched. Germline V lookup: CDR1 LGHDT, CDR2 YNNKEL (reference sequence).

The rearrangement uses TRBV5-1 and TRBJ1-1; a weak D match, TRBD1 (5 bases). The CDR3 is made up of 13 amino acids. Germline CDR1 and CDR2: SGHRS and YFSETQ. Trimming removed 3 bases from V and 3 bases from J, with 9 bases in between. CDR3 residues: CASSSQTDTEAFF. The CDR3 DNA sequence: TGCGCCAGCAGCTCCCAGACAGACACTGAAGCTTTCTTT. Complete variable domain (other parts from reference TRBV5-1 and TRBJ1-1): KAGVTQTPRYLIKTRGQQVTLSCSPISGHRSVSWYQQTPGQGLQFLFEYFSETQRNKGNFPGRFSGRQFSNSRSEMNVSTLELGDSALYLCASSSQTDTEAFFGQGTRLTVV.